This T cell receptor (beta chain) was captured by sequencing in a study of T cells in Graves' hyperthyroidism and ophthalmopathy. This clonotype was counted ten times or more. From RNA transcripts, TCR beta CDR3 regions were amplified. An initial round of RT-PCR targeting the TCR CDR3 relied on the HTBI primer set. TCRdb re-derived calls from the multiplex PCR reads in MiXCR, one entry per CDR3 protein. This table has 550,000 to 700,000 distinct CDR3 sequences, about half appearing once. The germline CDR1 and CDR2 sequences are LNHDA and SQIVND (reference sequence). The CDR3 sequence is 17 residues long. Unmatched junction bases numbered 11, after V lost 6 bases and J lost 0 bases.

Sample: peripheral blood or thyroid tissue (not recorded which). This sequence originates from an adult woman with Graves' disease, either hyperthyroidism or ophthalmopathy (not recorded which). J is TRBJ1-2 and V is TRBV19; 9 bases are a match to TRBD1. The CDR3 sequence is CASSTDRGPLANYGYTF. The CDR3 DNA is TGTGCCAGTAGCACGGACAGGGGACCTTTAGCTAACTATGGCTACACCTTC.